The entry that follows covers one T cell receptor (beta chain) sequence. Its antigen is unknown. The data stem from a study of early stage breast cancer tumors. General study findings and limits: Enriched TCRB sequences shared across patients were mostly commonly generated sequences. Blood repertoires resembled normal breast more than tumor.

TCRdb keeps only in-frame clones here, not all; method: immunoSEQ multiplex PCR. The table lists more than 65,000 clones, 65% to 85% of them singletons. This CDR3 is built from 14 residues. Trimming took off 0 bases at V and 4 bases at J, with 10 bases between the two ends. Looked up from germline, CDR1 is SQVTM and CDR2 is ANQGSEA. The sequencing input was blood. The V call is TRBV29-1, the J call TRBJ1-3; D remains unclear. This clonotype originated in a person between 35 and 49 years old with breast cancer. CDR3 in amino acids: CSVEDPAWGNTIYF. CDR3 in DNA: TGCAGCGTTGAAGATCCGGCGTGGGGAAACACCATATATTTT.